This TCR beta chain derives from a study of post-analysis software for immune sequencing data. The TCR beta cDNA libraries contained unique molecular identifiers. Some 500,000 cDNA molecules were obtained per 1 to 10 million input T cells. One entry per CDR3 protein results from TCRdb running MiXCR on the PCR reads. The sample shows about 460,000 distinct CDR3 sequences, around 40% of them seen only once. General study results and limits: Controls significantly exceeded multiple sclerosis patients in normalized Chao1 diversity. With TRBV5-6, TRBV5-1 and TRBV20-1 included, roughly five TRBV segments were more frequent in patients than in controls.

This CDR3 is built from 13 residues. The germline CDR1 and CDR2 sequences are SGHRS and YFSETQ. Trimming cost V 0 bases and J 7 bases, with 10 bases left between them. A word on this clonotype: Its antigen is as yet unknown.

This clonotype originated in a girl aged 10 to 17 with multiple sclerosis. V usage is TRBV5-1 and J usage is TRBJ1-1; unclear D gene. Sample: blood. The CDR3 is CASSLGRQLEAFF. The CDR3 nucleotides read TGCGCCAGCAGCTTGGGTAGGCAGCTTGAAGCTTTCTTT.